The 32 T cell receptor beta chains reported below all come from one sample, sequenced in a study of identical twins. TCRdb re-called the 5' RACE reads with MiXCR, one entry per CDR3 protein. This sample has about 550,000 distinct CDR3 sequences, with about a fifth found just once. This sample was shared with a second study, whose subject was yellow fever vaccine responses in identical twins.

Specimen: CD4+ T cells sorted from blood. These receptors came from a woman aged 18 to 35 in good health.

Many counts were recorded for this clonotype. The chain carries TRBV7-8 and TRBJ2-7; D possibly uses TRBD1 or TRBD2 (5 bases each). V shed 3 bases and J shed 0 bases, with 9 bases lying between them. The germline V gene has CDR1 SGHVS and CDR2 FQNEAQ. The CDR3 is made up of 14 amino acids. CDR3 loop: CASSLRGYSYEQYF. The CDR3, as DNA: TGTGCCAGCAGCTTGAGGGGATACTCCTACGAGCAGTACTTC.

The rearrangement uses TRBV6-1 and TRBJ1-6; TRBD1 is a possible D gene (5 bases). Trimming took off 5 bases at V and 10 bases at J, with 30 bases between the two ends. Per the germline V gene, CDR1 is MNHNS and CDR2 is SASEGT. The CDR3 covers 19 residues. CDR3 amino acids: CASSPKAVLGDVGRSPLHF. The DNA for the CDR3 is TGTGCCAGCAGTCCCAAAGCGGTCTTGGGGGATGTGGGGAGGTCACCCCTCCACTTT.

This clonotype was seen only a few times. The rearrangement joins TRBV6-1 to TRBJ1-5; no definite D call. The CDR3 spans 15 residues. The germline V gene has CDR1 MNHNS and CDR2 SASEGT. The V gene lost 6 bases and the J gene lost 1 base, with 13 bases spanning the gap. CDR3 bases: TGTGCCAGCAGACGTAAACTGGACAGCAATCAGCCCCAGCATTTT. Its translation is CASRRKLDSNQPQHF.

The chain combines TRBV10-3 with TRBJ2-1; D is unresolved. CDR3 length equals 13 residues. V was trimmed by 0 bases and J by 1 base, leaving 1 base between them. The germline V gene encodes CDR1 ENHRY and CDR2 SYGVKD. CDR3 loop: CAISESSYNEQFF. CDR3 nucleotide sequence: TGTGCCATCAGTGAGTCTTCCTACAATGAGCAGTTCTTC.

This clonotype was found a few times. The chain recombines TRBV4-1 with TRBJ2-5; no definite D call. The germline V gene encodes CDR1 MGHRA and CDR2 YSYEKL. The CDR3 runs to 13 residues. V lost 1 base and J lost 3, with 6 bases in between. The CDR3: CASSQVEEETQYF. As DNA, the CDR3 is TGCGCCAGCAGCCAAGTCGAGGAAGAGACCCAGTACTTC.

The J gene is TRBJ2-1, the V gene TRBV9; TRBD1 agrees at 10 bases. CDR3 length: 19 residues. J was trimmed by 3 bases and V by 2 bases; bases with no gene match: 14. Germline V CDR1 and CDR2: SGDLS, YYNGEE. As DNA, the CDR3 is TGTGCCAGCAGCGTCGGGACAGGGGTTTCGGGGGTCTACTACAATGAGCAGTTCTTC. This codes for CASSVGTGVSGVYYNEQFF.

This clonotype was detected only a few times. The CDR3: CASSLGRPGGYTF. The CDR3 DNA follows: TGTGCCAGCAGCCTCGGCCGTCCGGGTGGCTACACCTTC. The chain joins TRBV12-3 or TRBV12-4 to TRBJ1-2; D is ambiguous. This CDR3 is built from 13 residues. Trimming removed 6 bases from V and 7 bases from J, with 15 bases in between.

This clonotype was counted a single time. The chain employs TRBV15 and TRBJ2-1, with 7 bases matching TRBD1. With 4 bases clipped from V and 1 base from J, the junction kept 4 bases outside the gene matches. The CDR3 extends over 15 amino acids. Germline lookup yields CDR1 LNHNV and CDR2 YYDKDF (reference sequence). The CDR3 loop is CATSKGQQSYNEQFF. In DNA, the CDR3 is TGTGCCACCAGCAAGGGACAGCAATCCTACAATGAGCAGTTCTTC.

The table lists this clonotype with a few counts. The CDR3 sequence: CASRVKGTGTGGNGELFF. In nucleotides, the CDR3 is TGTGCCAGCAGAGTTAAAGGGACCGGGACAGGGGGAAACGGGGAGCTGTTTTTT. J is TRBJ2-2 and V is TRBV6-1, with 11 bases matching TRBD1. CDR1 MNHNS and CDR2 SASEGT come from the germline V gene. The trim removed 6 bases at V and 7 bases at J, leaving 16 bases unmatched. This CDR3 is built from 18 residues.

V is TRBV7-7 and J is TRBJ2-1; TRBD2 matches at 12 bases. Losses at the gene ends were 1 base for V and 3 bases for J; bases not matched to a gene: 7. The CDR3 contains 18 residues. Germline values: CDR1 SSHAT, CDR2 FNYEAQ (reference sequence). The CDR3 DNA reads TGTGCCAGCAGCTTAGGGGTGACTAGCGGGGGAAGCTACAATGAGCAGTTCTTC. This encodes CASSLGVTSGGSYNEQFF.

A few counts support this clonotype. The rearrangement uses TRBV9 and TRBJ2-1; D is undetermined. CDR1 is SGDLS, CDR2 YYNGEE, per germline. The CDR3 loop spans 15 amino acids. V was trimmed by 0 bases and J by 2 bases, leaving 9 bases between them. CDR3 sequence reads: CASSVEPRTYNEQFF. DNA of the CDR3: TGTGCCAGCAGCGTAGAACCCCGCACCTACAATGAGCAGTTCTTC.

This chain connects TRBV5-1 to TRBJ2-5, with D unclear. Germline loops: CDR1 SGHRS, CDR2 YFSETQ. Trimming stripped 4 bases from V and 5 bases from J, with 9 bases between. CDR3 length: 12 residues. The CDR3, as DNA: TGCGCCAGCAGCGATCCCCCGGAGACCCAGTACTTC. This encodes CASSDPPETQYF.

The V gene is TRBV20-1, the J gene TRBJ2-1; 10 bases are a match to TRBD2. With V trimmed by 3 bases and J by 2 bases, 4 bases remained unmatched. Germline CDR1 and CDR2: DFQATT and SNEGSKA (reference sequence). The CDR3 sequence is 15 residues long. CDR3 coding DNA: TGCAGTGCTAGGGCTCTAGCGGGGGCCTACAATGAGCAGTTCTTC. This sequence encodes CSARALAGAYNEQFF.

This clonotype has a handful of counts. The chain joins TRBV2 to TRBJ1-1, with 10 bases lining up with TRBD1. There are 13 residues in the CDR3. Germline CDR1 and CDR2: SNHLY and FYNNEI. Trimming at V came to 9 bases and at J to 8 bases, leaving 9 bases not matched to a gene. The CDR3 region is CARADRGKIEAFF. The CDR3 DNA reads TGTGCCAGAGCGGACAGGGGGAAAATCGAAGCTTTCTTT.

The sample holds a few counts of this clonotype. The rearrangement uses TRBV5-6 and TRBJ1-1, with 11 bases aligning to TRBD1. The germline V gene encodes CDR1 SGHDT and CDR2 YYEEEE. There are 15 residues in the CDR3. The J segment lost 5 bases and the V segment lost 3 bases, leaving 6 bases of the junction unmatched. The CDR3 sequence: CASSSWGQGVTEAFF. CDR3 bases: TGTGCCAGCAGCTCGTGGGGACAGGGGGTAACTGAAGCTTTCTTT.

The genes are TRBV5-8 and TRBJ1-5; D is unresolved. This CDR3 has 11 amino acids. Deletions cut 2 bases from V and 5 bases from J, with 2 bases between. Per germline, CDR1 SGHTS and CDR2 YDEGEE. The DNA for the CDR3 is TGTGCCAGCAGCTTATATCAGCCCCAGCATTTT. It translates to CASSLYQPQHF.

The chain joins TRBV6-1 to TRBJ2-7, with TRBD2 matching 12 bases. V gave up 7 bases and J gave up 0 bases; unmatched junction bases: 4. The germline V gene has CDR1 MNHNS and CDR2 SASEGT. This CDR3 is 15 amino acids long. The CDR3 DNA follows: TGTGCCAGCATTCGACTAGCGGGGGACTCCTACGAGCAGTACTTC. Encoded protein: CASIRLAGDSYEQYF.

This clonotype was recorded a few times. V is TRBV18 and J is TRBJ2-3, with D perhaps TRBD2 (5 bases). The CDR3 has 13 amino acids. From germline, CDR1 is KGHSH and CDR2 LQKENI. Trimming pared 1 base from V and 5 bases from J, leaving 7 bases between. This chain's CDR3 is CASSPLAGDTQYF. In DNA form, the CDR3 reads TGTGCCAGCTCACCACTGGCGGGAGATACGCAGTATTTT.

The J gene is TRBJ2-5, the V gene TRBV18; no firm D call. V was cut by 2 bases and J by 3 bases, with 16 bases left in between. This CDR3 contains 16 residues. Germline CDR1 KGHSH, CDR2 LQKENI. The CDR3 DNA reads TGTGCCAGCTCACCAACCGGACCCATGACCGAAGAGACCCAGTACTTC. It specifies CASSPTGPMTEETQYF.

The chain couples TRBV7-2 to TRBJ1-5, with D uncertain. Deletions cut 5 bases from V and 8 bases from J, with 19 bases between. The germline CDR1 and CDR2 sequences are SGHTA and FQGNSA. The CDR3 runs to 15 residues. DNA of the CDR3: TGTGCCAGCAGCCGAACACGTCTAGCAACGGAGCCCCAGCATTTT. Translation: CASSRTRLATEPQHF.

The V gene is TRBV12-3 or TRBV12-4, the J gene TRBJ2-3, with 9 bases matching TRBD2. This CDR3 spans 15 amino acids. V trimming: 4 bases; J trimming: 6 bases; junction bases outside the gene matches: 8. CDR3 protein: CASSSDAGGHDTQYF. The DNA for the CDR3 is TGTGCCAGCAGTTCCGATGCGGGGGGGCACGATACGCAGTATTTT.

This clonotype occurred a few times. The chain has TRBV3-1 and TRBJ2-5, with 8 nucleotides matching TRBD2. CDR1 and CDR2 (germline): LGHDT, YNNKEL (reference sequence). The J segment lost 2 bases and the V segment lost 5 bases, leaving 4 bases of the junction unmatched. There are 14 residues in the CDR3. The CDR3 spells CASSTASGQETQYF. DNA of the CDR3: TGTGCCAGCAGCACAGCTAGCGGGCAAGAGACCCAGTACTTC.

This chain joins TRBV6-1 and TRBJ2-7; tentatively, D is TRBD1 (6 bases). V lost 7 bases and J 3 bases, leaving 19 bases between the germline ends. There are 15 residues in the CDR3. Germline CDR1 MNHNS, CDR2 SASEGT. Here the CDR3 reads CASIGLGGRGYEQYV. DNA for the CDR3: TGTGCCAGCATCGGTCTCGGCGGCAGGGGCTACGAGCAGTACGTC.

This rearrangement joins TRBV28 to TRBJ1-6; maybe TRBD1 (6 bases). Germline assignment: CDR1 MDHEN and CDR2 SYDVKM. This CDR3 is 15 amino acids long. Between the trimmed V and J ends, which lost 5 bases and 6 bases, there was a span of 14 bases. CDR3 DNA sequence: TGTGCCAGCAGTGCCGTCGTGGGGGCTAATTCACCCCTCCACTTT. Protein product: CASSAVVGANSPLHF. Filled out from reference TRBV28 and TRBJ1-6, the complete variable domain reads DVKVTQSSRYLVKRTGEKVFLECVQDMDHENMFWYRQDPGLGLRLIYFSYDVKMKEKGDIPEGYSVSREKKERFSLILESASTNQTSMYLCASSAVVGANSPLHFGNGTRLTVT.

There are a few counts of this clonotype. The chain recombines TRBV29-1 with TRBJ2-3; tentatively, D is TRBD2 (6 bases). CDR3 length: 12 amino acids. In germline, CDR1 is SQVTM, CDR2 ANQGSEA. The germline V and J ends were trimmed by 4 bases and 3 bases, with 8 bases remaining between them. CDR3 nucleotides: TGCAGCGTTGTGGGGGGAACAGATACGCAGTATTTT. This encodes CSVVGGTDTQYF.

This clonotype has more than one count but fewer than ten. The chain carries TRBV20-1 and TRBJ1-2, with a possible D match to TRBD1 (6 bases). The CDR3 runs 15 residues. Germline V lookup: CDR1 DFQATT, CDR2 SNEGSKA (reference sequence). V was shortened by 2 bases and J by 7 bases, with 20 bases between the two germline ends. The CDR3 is CSARPRDIRAVGYTF. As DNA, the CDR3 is TGCAGTGCTAGACCCCGGGACATCAGGGCGGTTGGCTACACCTTC.

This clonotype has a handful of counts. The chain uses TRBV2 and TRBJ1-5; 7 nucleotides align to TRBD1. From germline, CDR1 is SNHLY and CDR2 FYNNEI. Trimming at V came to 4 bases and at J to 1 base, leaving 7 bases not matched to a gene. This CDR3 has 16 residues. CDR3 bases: TGTGCCAGCAGTGTCGGCCCGGGACAGAGCAATCAGCCCCAGCATTTT. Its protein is CASSVGPGQSNQPQHF.

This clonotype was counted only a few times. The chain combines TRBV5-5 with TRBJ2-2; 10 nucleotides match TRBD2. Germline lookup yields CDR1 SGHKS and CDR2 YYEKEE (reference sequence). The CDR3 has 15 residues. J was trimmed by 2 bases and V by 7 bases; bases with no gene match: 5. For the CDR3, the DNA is TGTGCCAGCGAAACACTAGCGGGAAACACCGGGGAGCTGTTTTTT. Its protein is CASETLAGNTGELFF.

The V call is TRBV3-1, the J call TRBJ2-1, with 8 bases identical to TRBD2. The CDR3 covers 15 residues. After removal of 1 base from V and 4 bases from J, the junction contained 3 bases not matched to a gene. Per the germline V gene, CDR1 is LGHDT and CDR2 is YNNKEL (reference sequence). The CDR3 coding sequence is TGTGCCAGCAGCCAAGGCGGGGGGCCTTACAATGAGCAGTTCTTC. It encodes CASSQGGGPYNEQFF.

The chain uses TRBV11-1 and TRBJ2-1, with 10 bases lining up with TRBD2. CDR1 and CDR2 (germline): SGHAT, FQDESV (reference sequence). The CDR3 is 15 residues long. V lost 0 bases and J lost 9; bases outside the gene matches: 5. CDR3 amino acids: CASSLALAGVGEQFF. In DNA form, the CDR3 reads TGTGCCAGCAGCTTAGCGCTAGCGGGAGTTGGTGAGCAGTTCTTC.

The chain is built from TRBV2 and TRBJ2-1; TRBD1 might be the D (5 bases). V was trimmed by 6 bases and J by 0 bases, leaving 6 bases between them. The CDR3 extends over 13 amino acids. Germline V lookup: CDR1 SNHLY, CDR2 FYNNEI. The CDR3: CASRDNSYNEQFF. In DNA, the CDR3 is TGTGCCAGCAGGGACAACTCCTACAATGAGCAGTTCTTC. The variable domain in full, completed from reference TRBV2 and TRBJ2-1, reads EPEVTQTPSHQVTQMGQEVILRCVPISNHLYFYWYRQILGQKVEFLVSFYNNEISEKSEIFDDQFSVERPDGSNFTLKIRSTKLEDSAMYFCASRDNSYNEQFFGPGTRLTVL.

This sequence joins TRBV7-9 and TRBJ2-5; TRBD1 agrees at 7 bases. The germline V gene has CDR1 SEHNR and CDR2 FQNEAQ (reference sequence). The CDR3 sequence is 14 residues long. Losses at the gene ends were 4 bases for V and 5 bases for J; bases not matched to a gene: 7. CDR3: CASSSLTGKETQYF. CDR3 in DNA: TGTGCCAGCAGCTCATTGACAGGGAAGGAGACCCAGTACTTC.